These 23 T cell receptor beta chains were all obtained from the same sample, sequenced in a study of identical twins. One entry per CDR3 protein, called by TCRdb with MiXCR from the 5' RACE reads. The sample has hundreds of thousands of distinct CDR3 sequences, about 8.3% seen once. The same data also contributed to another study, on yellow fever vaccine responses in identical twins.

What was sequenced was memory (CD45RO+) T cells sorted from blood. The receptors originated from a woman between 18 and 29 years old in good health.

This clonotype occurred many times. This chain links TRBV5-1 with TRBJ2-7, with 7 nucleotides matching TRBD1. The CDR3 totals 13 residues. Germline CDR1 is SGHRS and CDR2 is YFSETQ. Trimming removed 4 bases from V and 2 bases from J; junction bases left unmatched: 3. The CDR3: CASSPGQTYEQYF. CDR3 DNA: TGCGCCAGCAGCCCGGGACAGACCTACGAGCAGTACTTC.

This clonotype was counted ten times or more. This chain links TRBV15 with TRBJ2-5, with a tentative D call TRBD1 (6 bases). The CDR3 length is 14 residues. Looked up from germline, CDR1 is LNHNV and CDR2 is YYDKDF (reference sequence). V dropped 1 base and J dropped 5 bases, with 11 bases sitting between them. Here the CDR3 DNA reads TGTGCCACCAGCAGAGTGGCAGGGGATGAGACCCAGTACTTC. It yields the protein CATSRVAGDETQYF.

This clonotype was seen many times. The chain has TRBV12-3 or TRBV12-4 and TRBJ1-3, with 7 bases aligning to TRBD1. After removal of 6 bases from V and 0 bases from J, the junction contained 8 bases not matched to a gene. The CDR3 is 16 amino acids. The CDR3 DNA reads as TGTGCCAGCAGGACTCCACAGGGGCACTCTGGAAACACCATATATTTT. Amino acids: CASRTPQGHSGNTIYF.

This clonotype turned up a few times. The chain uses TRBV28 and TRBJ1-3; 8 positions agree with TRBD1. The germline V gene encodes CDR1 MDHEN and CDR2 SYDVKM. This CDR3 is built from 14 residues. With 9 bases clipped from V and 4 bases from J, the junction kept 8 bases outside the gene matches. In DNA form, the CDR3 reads TGTGCCAGTTATTCAAGGGACAGGGGAAACACCATATATTTT. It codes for CASYSRDRGNTIYF.

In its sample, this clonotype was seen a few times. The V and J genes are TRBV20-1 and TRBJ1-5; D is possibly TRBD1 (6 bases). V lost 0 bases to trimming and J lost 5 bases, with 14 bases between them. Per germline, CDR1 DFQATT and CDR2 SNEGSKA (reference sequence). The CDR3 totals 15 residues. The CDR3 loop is CSARDLRTAYQPQHF. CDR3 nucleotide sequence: TGCAGTGCTAGAGATCTAAGGACAGCATATCAGCCCCAGCATTTT.

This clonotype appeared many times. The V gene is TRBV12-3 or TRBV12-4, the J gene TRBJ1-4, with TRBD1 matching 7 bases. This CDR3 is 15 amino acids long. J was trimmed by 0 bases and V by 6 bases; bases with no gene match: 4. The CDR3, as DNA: TGTGCCAGCAGGGACAGGTTCGCAACTAATGAAAAACTGTTTTTT. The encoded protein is CASRDRFATNEKLFF.

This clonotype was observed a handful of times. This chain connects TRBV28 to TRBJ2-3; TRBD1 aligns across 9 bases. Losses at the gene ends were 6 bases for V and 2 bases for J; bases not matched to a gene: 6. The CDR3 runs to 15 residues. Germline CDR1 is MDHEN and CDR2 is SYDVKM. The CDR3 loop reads CASRAGQGHTDTQYF. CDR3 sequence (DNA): TGTGCCAGCAGGGCGGGACAGGGTCACACAGATACGCAGTATTTT.

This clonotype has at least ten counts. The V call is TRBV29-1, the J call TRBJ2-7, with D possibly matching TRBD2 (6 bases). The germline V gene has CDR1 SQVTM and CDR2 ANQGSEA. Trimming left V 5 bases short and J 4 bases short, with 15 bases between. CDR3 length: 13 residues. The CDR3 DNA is TGCAGCGTTCCCGGAAGGGACTTTTACGAGCAGTACTTC. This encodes CSVPGRDFYEQYF.

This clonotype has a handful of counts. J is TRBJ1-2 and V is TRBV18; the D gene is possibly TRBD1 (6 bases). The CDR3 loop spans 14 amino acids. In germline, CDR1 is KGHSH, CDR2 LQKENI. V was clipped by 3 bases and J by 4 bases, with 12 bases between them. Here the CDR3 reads CASSPTTGTYGYTF. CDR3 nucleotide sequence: TGTGCCAGCTCACCCACGACAGGCACCTATGGCTACACCTTC.

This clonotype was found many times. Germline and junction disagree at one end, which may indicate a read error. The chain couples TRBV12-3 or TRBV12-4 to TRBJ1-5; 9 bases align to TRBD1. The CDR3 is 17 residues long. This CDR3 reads CASSPGQGTVSDQPQHF. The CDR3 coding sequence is TGTGCCAGCAGTCCCGGACAGGGGACGGTTAGCGATCAGCCCCAGCATTTT.

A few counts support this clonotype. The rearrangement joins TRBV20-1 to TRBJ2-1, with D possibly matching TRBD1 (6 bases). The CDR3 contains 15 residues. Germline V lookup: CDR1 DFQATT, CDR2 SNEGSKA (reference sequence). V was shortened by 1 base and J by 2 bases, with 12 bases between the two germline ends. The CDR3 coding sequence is TGCAGTGCTAGAGTTAGGGACAAGACCTACAATGAGCAGTTCTTC. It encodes CSARVRDKTYNEQFF.

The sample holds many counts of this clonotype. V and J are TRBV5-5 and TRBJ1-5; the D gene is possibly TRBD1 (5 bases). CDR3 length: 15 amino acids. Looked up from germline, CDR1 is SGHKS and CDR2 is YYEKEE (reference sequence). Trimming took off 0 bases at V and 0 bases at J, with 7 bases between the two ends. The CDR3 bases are TGTGCCAGCAGCTTGGGGGGCCCTAGCAATCAGCCCCAGCATTTT. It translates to CASSLGGPSNQPQHF.

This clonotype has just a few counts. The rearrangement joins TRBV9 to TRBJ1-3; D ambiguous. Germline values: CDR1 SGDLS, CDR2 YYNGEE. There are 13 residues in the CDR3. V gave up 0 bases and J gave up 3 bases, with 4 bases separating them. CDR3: CASSVDYGNTIYF. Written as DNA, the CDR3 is TGTGCCAGCAGCGTAGATTATGGAAACACCATATATTTT.

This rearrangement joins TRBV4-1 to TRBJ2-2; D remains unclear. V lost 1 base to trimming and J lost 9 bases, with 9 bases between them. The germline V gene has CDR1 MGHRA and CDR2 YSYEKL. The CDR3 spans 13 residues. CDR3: CASSQAFFRELFF. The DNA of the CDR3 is TGCGCCAGCAGCCAAGCTTTTTTCCGGGAGCTGTTTTTT.

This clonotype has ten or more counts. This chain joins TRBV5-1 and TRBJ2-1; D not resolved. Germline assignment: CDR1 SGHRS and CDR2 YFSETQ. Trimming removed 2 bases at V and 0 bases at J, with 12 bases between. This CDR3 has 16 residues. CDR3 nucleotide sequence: TGCGCCAGCAGCTTTCAAGGATCCAGCTCCTACAATGAGCAGTTCTTC. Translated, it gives CASSFQGSSSYNEQFF.

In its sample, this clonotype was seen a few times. The CDR3 here is CSARDREGMDGYTF. The CDR3 nucleotides read TGCAGTGCTAGAGATCGAGAGGGGATGGATGGCTACACCTTC. The chain is built from TRBV20-1 and TRBJ1-2; D perhaps matches TRBD1 (5 bases). Germline V gene lookup returns CDR1 DFQATT and CDR2 SNEGSKA (reference sequence). With 0 bases removed from V and 6 bases from J, the gap between germline ends came to 14 bases. This CDR3 is built from 14 residues.

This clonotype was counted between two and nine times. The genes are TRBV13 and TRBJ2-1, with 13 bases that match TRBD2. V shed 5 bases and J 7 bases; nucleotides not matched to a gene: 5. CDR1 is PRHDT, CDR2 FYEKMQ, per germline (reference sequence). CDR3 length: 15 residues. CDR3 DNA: TGTGCCAGCAGCCCACGACTAGCGGGGGGAAATGAGCAGTTCTTC. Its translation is CASSPRLAGGNEQFF. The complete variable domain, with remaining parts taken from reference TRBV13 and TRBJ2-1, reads AAGVIQSPRHLIKEKRETATLKCYPIPRHDTVYWYQQGPGQDPQFLISFYEKMQSDKGSIPDRFSAQQFSDYHSELNMSSLELGDSALYFCASSPRLAGGNEQFFGPGTRLTVL.

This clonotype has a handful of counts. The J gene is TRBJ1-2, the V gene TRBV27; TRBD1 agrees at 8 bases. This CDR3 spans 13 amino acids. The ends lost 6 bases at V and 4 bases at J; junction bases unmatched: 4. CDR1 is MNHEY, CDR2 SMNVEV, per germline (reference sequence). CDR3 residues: CASRTGDIYGYTF. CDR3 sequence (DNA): TGTGCCAGCAGGACAGGGGACATCTATGGCTACACCTTC.

The CDR3 DNA is TGTGCCAGCAGTGAATCCCCAGGGTATAACACCGGGGAGCTGTTTTTT. Translation gives CASSESPGYNTGELFF. The V gene is TRBV25-1, the J gene TRBJ2-2; the D gene is possibly TRBD1 (5 bases). Trimming removed 1 base at V and 2 bases at J, with 11 bases between. The CDR3 covers 16 residues. Per germline, CDR1 MGHDK and CDR2 SYGVNS.

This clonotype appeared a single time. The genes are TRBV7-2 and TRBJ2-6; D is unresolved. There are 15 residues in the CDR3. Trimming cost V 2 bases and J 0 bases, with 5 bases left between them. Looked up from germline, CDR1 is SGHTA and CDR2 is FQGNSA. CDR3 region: CASSLMSSGANVLTF. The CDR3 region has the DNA TGTGCCAGCAGCTTAATGAGCTCTGGGGCCAACGTCCTGACTTTC.

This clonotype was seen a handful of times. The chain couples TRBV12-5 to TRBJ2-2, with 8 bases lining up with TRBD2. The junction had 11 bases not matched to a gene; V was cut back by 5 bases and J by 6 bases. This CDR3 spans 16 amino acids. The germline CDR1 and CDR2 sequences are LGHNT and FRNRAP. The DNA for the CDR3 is TGTGCTAGTGGTACGAGCGGGAGTCTTTTAGCCGGGGAGCTGTTTTTT. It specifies CASGTSGSLLAGELFF.

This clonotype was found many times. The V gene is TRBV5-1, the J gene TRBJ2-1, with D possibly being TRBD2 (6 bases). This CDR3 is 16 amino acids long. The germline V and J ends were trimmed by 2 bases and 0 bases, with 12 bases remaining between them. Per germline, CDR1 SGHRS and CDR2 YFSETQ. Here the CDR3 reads CASSLTGEGSYNEQFF. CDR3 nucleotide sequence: TGCGCCAGCAGCTTAACGGGAGAGGGCTCCTACAATGAGCAGTTCTTC.

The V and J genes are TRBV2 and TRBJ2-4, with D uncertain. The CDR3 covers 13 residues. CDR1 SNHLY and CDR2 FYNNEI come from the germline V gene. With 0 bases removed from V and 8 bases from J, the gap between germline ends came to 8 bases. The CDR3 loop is CASSEAAEDIQYF. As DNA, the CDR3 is TGTGCCAGCAGTGAAGCGGCGGAAGACATTCAGTACTTC.